Listed here is a single T cell receptor (beta chain). This clone is a singleton in its sample. The antigen this receptor binds is unknown. Base quality data are lacking; no much larger clone is found one base away. No immune events, such as infections, were documented for the healthy donors during the collection period. Time-dependent variance in a beta-binomial model of T-cell clone differential abundance was calibrated using healthy-donor blood repertoires as a training cohort. There were roughly 10 healthy donors in the training cohort, of whom 3 were female and 7 were male. An age range of about 29 to 65 years, with an average of roughly 47 years, was recorded for the donors. Whole blood was collected from each healthy donor at three time points spaced two weeks apart and obtained from a commercial supplier. For immunosequencing, genomic DNA was extracted from whole blood that had not been sorted.

The sample comes from a study of identifying expanded T cells in peripheral blood (dated by TCRdb to between 2018 and 2021). Regarding the complete study: Four technical replicates, made by sequencing separate aliquots from the same pool of genomic DNA, were compared pairwise. Broader findings and caveats from the paper: Across all healthy-donor time intervals, the beta-binomial model significantly cut both the number of clones called differentially abundant and the false-positive rate. Approximately 1.2 differentially abundant clones were flagged by the binomial model between technical replicates, whereas about 16 and 19 were flagged over around two weeks and four weeks, respectively. The authors expected that over much longer intervals, such as months to years, biological variance in healthy repertoires might increase even further. Variance in clone template counts between roughly two-week samples significantly increased with total template count across all healthy donors.

The immunoSEQ Assay, which relies on bias-controlled multiplex PCR amplification of genomic DNA, was used to profile TCRbeta CDR3 regions. As for how the authors treated the data: The absolute abundance of each unique TCRbeta CDR3 region was quantified after sequences were collapsed and filtered. Differential abundance was assessed using a binomial (Fisher-equivalent) model and a beta-binomial model in which time-dependent variance fitted from healthy donors was added. Any clone with fewer than 5 combined templates was excluded, and a clone was called differentially abundant if its Benjamini-Hochberg FDR was below 0.01. Beta-binomial variance was modeled as a function of total template count across the two samples using the form v = (b*log(k)+a)^2. Entries here come from immuneACCESS through TCRdb and include only in-frame sequences with V and J called. Some clones fail to appear in such tables; in the studies checked, an unresolved V gene covers under half of the shortfall, and the cause of the remainder is unknown. V and J calls and clone size follow that table, whereas D and trimming were derived from the DNA. This sample comprises approximately 80,000 clones, 84% of them detected only once. Of the sample, around 19% is held by the ten largest clones.

The TCR was taken from a person aged 18 to 75 in good health. Material: blood.

The CDR3 protein is CASSKDRFYGYTF. The sequenced DNA is TGTGCCAGTAGTAAGGACAGATTCTATGGCTACACCTTC. The chain is encoded by TRBV19 joined to TRBJ1-2; the D gene is possibly TRBD1, with 6 bases matching. CDR1 and CDR2, looked up from the germline V gene (reference sequence), are LNHDA and SQIVND. V and J lose 4 bases and 4 bases, and a span of 10 bases separates them. The CDR3 starts with the cysteine, ends with the phenylalanine, and has 13 residues. The kept DNA is CDR3 alone, 39 bases in frame from the first base.